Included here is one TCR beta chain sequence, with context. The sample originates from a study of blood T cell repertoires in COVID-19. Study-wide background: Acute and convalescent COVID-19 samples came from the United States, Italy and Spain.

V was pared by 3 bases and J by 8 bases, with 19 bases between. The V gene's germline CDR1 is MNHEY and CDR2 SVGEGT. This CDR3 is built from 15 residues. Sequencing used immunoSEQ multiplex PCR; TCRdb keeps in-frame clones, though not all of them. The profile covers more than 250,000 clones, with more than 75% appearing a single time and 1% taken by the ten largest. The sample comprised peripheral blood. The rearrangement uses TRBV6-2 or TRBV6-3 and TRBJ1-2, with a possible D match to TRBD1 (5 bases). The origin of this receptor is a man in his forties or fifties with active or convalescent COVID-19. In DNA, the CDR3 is TGTGCCAGCAGTTATGGTGGACAAGGGTTTCGGGGCTACACCTTC. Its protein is CASSYGGQGFRGYTF.